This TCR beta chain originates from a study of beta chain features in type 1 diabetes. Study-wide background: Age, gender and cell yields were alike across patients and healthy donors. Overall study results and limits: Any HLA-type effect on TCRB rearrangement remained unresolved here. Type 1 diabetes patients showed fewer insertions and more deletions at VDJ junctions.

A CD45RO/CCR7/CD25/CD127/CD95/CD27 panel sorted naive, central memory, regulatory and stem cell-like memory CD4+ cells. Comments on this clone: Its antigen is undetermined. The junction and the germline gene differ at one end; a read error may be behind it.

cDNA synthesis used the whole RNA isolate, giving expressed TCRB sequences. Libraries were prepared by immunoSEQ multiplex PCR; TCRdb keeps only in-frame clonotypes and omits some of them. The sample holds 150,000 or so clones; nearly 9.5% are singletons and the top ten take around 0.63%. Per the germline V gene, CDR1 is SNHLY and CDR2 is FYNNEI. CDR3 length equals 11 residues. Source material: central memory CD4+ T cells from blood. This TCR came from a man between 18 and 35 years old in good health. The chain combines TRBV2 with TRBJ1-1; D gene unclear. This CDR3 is CASNEYLKAVF. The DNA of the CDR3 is TGTGCCAGCAATGAATACTTGAAAGCGGTCTTT.